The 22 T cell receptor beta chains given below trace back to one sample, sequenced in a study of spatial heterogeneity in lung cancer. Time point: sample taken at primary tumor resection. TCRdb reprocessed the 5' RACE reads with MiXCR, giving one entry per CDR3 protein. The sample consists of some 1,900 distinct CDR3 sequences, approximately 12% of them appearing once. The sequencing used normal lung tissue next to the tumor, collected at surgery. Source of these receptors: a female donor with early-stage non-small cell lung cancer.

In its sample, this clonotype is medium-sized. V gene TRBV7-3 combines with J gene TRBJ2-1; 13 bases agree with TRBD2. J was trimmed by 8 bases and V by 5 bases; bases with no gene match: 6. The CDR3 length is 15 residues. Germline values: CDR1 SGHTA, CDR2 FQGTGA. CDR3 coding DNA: TGTGCCAGCAGCCCACTAGCGGGAGGGCCAGATGAGCAGTTCTTC. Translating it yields CASSPLAGGPDEQFF.

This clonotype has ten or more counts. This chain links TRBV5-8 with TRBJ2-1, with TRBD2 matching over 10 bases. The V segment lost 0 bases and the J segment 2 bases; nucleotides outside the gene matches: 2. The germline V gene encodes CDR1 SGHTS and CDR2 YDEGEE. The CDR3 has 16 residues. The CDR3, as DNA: TGTGCCAGCAGCTTGGATGGGACTAGCGCCTACAATGAGCAGTTCTTC. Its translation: CASSLDGTSAYNEQFF.

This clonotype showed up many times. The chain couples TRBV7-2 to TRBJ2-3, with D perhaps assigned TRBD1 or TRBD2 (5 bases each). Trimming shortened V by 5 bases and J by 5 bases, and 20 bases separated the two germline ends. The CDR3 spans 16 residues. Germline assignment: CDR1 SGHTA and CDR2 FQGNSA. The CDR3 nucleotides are TGTGCCAGCAGCCCCAATAGTGGGGGTGAGGGAGATACGCAGTATTTT. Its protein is CASSPNSGGEGDTQYF.

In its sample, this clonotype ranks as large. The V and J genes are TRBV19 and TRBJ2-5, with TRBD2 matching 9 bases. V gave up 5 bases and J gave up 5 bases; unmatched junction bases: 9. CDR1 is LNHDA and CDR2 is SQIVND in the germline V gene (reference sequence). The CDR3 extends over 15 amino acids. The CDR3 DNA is TGTGCCAGTAGTTCTCGGACTAGCGTCAGGGAGACCCAGTACTTC. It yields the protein CASSSRTSVRETQYF.

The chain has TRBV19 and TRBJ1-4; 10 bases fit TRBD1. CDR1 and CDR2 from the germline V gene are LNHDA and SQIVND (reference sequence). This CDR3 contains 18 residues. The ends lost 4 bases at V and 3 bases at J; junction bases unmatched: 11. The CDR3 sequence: CASSTGFGTGASNEKLFF. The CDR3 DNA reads TGTGCCAGTAGTACCGGCTTCGGGACAGGGGCTTCTAATGAAAAACTGTTTTTT.

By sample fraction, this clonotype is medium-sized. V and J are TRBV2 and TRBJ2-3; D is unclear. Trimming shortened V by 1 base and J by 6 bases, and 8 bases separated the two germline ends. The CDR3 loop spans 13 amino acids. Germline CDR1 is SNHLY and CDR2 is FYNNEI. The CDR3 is CASSEERADTQYF. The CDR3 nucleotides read TGTGCCAGCAGTGAAGAACGGGCTGATACGCAGTATTTT.

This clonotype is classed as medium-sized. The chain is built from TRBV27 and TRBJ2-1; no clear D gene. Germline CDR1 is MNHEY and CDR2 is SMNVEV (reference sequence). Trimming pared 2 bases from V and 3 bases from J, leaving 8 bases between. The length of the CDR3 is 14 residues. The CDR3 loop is CASSLRFRYNEQFF. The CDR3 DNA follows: TGTGCCAGCAGTTTAAGGTTTCGCTACAATGAGCAGTTCTTC.

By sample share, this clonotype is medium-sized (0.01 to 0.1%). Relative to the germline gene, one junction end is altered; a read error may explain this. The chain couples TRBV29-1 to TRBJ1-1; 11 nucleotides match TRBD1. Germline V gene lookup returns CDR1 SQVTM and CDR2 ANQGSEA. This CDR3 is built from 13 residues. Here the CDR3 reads CSVEGDRGTEAFF. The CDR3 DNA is TGCAGCGTGGAAGGGGACAGGGGGACTGAAGCTTTCTTT.

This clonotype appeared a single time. CDR3 region: CASSFRDRGLETQYF. The DNA of the CDR3 is TGTGCCAGCAGCTTCCGGGACAGGGGTTTAGAGACCCAGTACTTC. The chain uses TRBV11-2 and TRBJ2-5; 10 bases line up with TRBD1. Trimming at V came to 3 bases and at J to 4 bases, leaving 5 bases not matched to a gene. This CDR3 comprises 15 residues. Germline V lookup: CDR1 SGHAT, CDR2 FQNNGV.

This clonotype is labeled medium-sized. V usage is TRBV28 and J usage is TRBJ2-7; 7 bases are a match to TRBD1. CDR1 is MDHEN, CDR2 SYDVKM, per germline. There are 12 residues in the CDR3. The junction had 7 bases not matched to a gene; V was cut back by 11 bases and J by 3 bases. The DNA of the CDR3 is TGTGCCCACGCGAGGGGGCGCTACGAGCAGTACTTC. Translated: CAHARGRYEQYF.

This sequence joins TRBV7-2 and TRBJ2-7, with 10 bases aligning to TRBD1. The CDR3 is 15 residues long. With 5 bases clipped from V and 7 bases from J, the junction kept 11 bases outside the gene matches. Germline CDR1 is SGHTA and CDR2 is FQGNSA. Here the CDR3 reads CASSAGQGTSMEQYF. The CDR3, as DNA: TGTGCCAGCAGCGCGGGACAGGGGACCTCTATGGAGCAGTACTTC.

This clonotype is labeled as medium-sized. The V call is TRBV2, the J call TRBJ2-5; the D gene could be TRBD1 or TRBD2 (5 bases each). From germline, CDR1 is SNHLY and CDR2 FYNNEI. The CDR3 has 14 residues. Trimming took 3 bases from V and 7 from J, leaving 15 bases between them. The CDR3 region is CASSDTGQGGTQYF. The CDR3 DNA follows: TGTGCCAGCAGTGATACGGGGCAGGGCGGGACCCAGTACTTC.

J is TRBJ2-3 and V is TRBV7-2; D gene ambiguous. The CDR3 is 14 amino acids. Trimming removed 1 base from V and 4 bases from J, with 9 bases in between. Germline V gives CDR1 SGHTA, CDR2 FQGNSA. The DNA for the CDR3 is TGTGCCAGCAGCTTAGGACTCCAATCAGATACGCAGTATTTT. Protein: CASSLGLQSDTQYF.

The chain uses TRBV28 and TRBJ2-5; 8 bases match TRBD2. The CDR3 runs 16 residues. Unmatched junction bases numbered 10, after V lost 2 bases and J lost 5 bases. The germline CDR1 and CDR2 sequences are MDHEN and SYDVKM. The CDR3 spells CASSLGFSGVLETQYF. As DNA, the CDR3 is TGTGCCAGCAGTTTAGGGTTTAGCGGGGTGCTGGAGACCCAGTACTTC.

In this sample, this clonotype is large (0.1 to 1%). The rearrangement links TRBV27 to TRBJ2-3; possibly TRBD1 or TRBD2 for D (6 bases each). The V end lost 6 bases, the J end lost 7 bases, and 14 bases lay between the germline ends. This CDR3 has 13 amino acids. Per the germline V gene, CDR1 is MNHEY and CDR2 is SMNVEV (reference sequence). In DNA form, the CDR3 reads TGTGCCAGCAGGACAGGCGGGGTGAATACGCAGTATTTT. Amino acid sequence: CASRTGGVNTQYF.

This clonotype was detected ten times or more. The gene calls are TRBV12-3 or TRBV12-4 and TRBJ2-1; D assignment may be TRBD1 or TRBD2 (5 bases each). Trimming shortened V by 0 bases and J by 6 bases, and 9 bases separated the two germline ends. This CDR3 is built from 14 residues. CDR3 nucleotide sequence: TGTGCCAGCAGTTTAGCAGGGACCCCCAATGAGCAGTTCTTC. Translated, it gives CASSLAGTPNEQFF.

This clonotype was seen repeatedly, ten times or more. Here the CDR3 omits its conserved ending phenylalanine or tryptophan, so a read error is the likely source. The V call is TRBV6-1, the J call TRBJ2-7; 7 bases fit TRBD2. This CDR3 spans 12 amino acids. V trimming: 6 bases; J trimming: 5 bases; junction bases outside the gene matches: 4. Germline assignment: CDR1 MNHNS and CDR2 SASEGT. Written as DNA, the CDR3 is TGTGCCAGCAGGAGGGACTACCACGAGCAGTACTCC. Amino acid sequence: CASRRDYHEQYS.

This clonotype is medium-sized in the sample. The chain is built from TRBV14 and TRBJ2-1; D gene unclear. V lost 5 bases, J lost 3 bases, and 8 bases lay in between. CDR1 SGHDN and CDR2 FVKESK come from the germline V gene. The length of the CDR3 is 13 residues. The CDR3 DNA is TGTGCCAGCAGCAGCCAGTTCTACAATGAGCAGTTCTTC. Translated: CASSSQFYNEQFF.

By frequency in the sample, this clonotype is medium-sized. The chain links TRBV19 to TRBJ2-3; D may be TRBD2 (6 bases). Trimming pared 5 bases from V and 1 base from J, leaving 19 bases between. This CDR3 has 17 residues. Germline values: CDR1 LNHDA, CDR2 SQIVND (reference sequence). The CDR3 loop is CASSAAGTGSRTDTQYF. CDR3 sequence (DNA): TGTGCCAGTAGTGCGGCAGGGACTGGGTCGCGCACAGATACGCAGTATTTT.

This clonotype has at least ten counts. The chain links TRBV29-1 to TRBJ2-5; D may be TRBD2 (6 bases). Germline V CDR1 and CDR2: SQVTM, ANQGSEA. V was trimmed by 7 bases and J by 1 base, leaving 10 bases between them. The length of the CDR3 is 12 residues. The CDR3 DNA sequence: TGCAGCGCCATGACTAGCCAAGAGACCCAGTACTTC. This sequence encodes CSAMTSQETQYF. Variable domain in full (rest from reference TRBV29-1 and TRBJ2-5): SAVISQKPSRDICQRGTSLTIQCQVDSQVTMMFWYRQQPGQSLTLIATANQGSEATYESGFVIDKFPISRPNLTFSTLTVSNMSPEDSSIYLCSAMTSQETQYFGPGTRLLVL.

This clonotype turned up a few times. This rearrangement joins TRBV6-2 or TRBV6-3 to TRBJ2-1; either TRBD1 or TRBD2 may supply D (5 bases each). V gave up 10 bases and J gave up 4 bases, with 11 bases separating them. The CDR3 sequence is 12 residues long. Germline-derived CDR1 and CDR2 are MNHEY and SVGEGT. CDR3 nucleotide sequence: TGTGCCACCCGGGACGGTTACAATGAGCAGTTCTTC. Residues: CATRDGYNEQFF.

The CDR3 DNA reads as TGTGCCAGCTCACCCCCCTCGGGAGATGAAAAACTGTTTTTT. Its protein is CASSPPSGDEKLFF. The chain has TRBV18 and TRBJ1-4; D ambiguous. The CDR3 runs to 14 residues. Between the trimmed V and J ends, which lost 3 bases and 6 bases, there was a span of 11 bases. Germline V lookup: CDR1 KGHSH, CDR2 LQKENI.